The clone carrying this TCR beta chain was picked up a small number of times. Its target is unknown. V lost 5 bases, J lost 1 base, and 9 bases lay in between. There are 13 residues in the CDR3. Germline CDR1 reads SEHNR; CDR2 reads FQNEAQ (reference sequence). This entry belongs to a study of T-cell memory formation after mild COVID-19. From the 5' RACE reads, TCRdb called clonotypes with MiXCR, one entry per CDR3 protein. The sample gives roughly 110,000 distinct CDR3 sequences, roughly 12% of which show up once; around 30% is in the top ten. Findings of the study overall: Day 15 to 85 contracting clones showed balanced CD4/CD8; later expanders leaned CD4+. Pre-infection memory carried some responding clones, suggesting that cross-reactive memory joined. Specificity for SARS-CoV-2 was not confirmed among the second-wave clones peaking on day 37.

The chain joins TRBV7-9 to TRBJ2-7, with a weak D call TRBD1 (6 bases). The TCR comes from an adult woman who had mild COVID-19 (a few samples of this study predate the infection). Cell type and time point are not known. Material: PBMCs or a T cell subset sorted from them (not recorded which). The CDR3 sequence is CASSPTGSYEQYF. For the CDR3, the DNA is TGTGCCAGCAGCCCGACAGGTTCCTACGAGCAGTACTTC.